One and the same sample provided the 27 T cell receptor beta chains below, sequenced in a study of T cell repertoires in aging, cancer and after chemotherapy. Amplification of TCR beta used genomic DNA extracted from peripheral blood. Multiplex touch-down PCR with TRB-A/B primers amplified rearranged V-D-J TRB sequences. TCRdb re-called the multiplex PCR reads through MiXCR, storing one row per CDR3 protein. Of about 6,200 distinct CDR3 sequences in the sample, 25% to 35% are singletons; the top ten hold roughly 7.4%. The specimen was blood. The receptor set was obtained from a human donor with a blood cancer.

The chain employs TRBV5-1 and TRBJ2-1; 14 positions match TRBD2. The germline gives CDR1 SGHRS, CDR2 YFSETQ. The CDR3 covers 16 residues. The junction had 7 bases not matched to a gene; V was cut back by 2 bases and J by 9 bases. For the CDR3, the DNA is TGCGCCAGCAGCTTTGGACTAGCGGGAGGTTGGGGTGAGCAGTTCTTC. Translation gives CASSFGLAGGWGEQFF.

V is TRBV19 and J is TRBJ1-2; 7 positions match TRBD1. The CDR3 runs 15 residues. V gave up 9 bases and J gave up 0 bases; unmatched junction bases: 10. Per germline, CDR1 LNHDA and CDR2 SQIVND (reference sequence). DNA of the CDR3: TGTGCCAGCAGTTCCCCCGGGACAGCTAACTATGGCTACACCTTC. Protein: CASSSPGTANYGYTF.

The sample holds a few counts of this clonotype. This chain links TRBV11-2 with TRBJ2-7; TRBD1 is a possible D gene (6 bases). CDR3 length: 14 residues. V was cut by 8 bases and J by 4 bases, with 18 bases left in between. Germline values: CDR1 SGHAT, CDR2 FQNNGV. CDR3 nucleotides: TGTGCCAGCGGACGACAGGTTATCGGGTACGAGCAGTACTTC. Translating gives CASGRQVIGYEQYF.

Points on this clonotype: Being one base from a much bigger clone, this may be a read error. This rearrangement joins TRBV27 to TRBJ2-1, with TRBD1 matching over 7 bases. The CDR3 has 17 residues. Germline V gene sequence: CDR1 MNHEY, CDR2 SMNVEV (reference sequence). In nucleotides, the CDR3 is TGTGCCAGCACCGAAAACAGGGGCCTAAACTCCCACAATGAGCAGTTCTTC. Translating it yields CASTENRGLNSHNEQFF.

This clonotype is labeled as medium-sized. The CDR3 DNA is TGTGCCAGCAGCTGGATGCAGGGTGCCTATGGCTACACCTTC. The encoded protein is CASSWMQGAYGYTF. The chain employs TRBV6-5 and TRBJ1-2; D might be TRBD1 (5 bases). The CDR3 consists of 14 residues. V was clipped by 6 bases and J by 4 bases, with 15 bases between them. Germline loops: CDR1 MNHEY, CDR2 SVGAGI.

V and J are TRBV30 and TRBJ1-6; no clear D. The V gene lost 1 base and the J gene lost 5 bases, with 9 bases spanning the gap. This CDR3 contains 14 residues. CDR1 and CDR2 from the germline V gene are GTSNPN and SVGIG (reference sequence). The CDR3 here is CAWSARPDNSPLHF. In nucleotides, the CDR3 is TGTGCCTGGAGTGCTCGGCCTGATAATTCACCCCTCCACTTT.

The gene calls are TRBV5-1 and TRBJ2-5; D is uncertain. Looked up from germline, CDR1 is SGHRS and CDR2 is YFSETQ. This CDR3 region has 15 residues. Deletions cut 2 bases from V and 5 bases from J, with 16 bases between. The CDR3 sequence: CASSFSPLQKETQYF. In nucleotides, the CDR3 is TGCGCCAGCAGCTTTTCCCCTTTACAGAAGGAGACCCAGTACTTC.

The sample holds a few counts of this clonotype. The genes are TRBV5-4 and TRBJ1-2, with D tentatively TRBD1 (5 bases). V lost 4 bases to trimming and J lost 8 bases, with 12 bases between them. The CDR3 consists of 12 residues. CDR1 and CDR2 from the germline V gene are SGHNT and YYREEE (reference sequence). Here the CDR3 DNA reads TGTGCCAGCAGCCGCCATCGGGACGGCTACACCTTC. Residues: CASSRHRDGYTF.

By share, this clonotype ranks as large. The J gene is TRBJ2-3, the V gene TRBV29-1; D perhaps matches TRBD2 (6 bases). This CDR3 is 13 amino acids long. Germline V lookup: CDR1 SQVTM, CDR2 ANQGSEA. V gave up 5 bases and J gave up 2 bases, with 11 bases separating them. The CDR3 DNA reads as TGCAGCGTTCGGAGGGATCCCACAGATACGCAGTATTTT. As protein: CSVRRDPTDTQYF.

Sample share makes this clonotype medium-sized. This CDR3 is CSARRDRERETQYF. Here the CDR3 DNA reads TGCAGTGCTAGACGGGACAGGGAGCGAGAGACCCAGTACTTC. The chain uses TRBV20-1 and TRBJ2-5, with TRBD1 identical over 9 bases. Trimming at V came to 2 bases and at J to 4 bases, leaving 5 bases not matched to a gene. This CDR3 spans 14 amino acids. Germline CDR1 DFQATT, CDR2 SNEGSKA (reference sequence).

V and J are TRBV7-2 and TRBJ2-7; D assignment may be TRBD1 or TRBD2 (6 bases each). CDR1 SGHTA and CDR2 FQGNSA come from the germline V gene. The CDR3 length is 15 residues. V shed 6 bases and J shed 3 bases, with 18 bases lying between them. The CDR3 bases are TGTGCCAGCAGACGGCAGAGGGGGGCGAGCTACGAGCAGTACTTC. Translation gives CASRRQRGASYEQYF.

This clonotype is medium-sized. The chain combines TRBV30 with TRBJ1-5; D is perhaps TRBD1 (5 bases). CDR1 is GTSNPN, CDR2 SVGIG, per germline (reference sequence). The germline V and J ends were trimmed by 2 bases and 6 bases, with 11 bases remaining between them. The CDR3 spans 13 residues. In DNA form, the CDR3 reads TGTGCCTGGAGTTCAGGGATGACTCAGCCCCAGCATTTT. Translation gives CAWSSGMTQPQHF. Supplemented by reference TRBV30 and TRBJ1-5, the full variable domain reads SQTIHQWPATLVQPVGSPLSLECTVEGTSNPNLYWYRQAAGRGLQLLFYSVGIGQISSEVPQNLSASRPQDRQFILSSKKLLLSDSGFYLCAWSSGMTQPQHFGDGTRLSIL.

This chain uses TRBV20-1 with TRBJ1-3, with 7 bases lining up with TRBD1. Trimming took 5 bases from V and 1 from J; bases not matched to a gene: 5. The CDR3 sequence is 14 residues long. Germline CDR1 and CDR2: DFQATT and SNEGSKA (reference sequence). Written as DNA, the CDR3 is TGCAGTGCTCCCGAGACAGGGTCTGGAAACACCATATATTTT. Its protein product is CSAPETGSGNTIYF.

This clonotype is medium-sized within its sample. The chain uses TRBV7-9 and TRBJ1-2; possibly TRBD1 for D (5 bases). V was clipped by 5 bases and J by 8 bases, with 15 bases between them. The CDR3 consists of 13 residues. CDR1 is SEHNR, CDR2 FQNEAQ, per germline (reference sequence). The CDR3 DNA follows: TGTGCCAGCAGCCTAACAAGGGGAGTGGGCTACACCTTC. Translating it yields CASSLTRGVGYTF. The full variable domain, rest sourced from reference TRBV7-9 and TRBJ1-2, is DTGVSQNPRHKITKRGQNVTFRCDPISEHNRLYWYRQTLGQGPEFLTYFQNEAQLEKSRLLSDRFSAERPKGSFSTLEIQRTEQGDSAMYLCASSLTRGVGYTFGSGTRLTVV.

This clonotype is deemed medium-sized. The rearrangement uses TRBV6-5 and TRBJ1-4, with 9 nucleotides matching TRBD1. CDR1 MNHEY and CDR2 SVGAGI come from the germline V gene. The J segment lost 8 bases and the V segment lost 4 bases, leaving 5 bases of the junction unmatched. The CDR3 contains 14 residues. This CDR3 reads CASSSTGGDEKLFF. The CDR3 nucleotides are TGTGCCAGCAGTTCGACAGGGGGGGACGAAAAACTGTTTTTT.

V is TRBV7-4 and J is TRBJ2-7, with 9 bases aligning to TRBD2. The CDR3 runs to 20 residues. The trim removed 4 bases at V and 2 bases at J, leaving 21 bases unmatched. Germline values: CDR1 SGHVT, CDR2 SQSDAQ. The CDR3 region is CASSSPANRPSGNTTYEQYF. The CDR3 DNA sequence: TGTGCCAGCAGCTCCCCAGCGAACCGGCCTAGCGGGAACACTACCTACGAGCAGTACTTC. The variable domain in full, completed from reference TRBV7-4 and TRBJ2-7, reads GAGVSQSPRYKVAKRGRDVALRCDSISGHVTLYWYRQTLGQGSEVLTYSQSDAQRDKSGRPSGRFSAERPERSVSTLKIQRTEQGDSAVYLCASSSPANRPSGNTTYEQYFGPGTRLTVT.

In this sample, this clonotype turned up a few times. The V call is TRBV12-3 or TRBV12-4, the J call TRBJ2-1, with D uncertain. The CDR3 is made up of 15 amino acids. V was clipped by 0 bases and J by 3 bases, with 9 bases between them. The CDR3 is CASSLAVFRYNEQFF. The CDR3 nucleotides are TGTGCCAGCAGTTTAGCGGTCTTTCGCTACAATGAGCAGTTCTTC.

In its sample, this clonotype was seen a few times. A much larger clone differs by one base, so this may be a read error. This chain links TRBV6-5 with TRBJ2-7; possibly TRBD1 or TRBD2 for D (5 bases each). This CDR3 is 15 amino acids long. In germline, CDR1 is MNHEY, CDR2 SVGAGI. For the CDR3, the DNA is TGTGCCAGCAGTTACTCGAGGGGCAGCATCTACGGGCAGTACTTC. Amino acid sequence: CASSYSRGSIYGQYF.

In nucleotides, the CDR3 is TGTGCCAGCAGTGGTGACATCATGAACACTGAAGCTTTCTTT. The encoded protein is CASSGDIMNTEAFF. The chain carries TRBV27 and TRBJ1-1, with no clear D. V dropped 5 bases and J dropped 0 bases, with 10 bases sitting between them. Germline V gene sequence: CDR1 MNHEY, CDR2 SMNVEV (reference sequence). The CDR3 sequence is 14 residues long.

By frequency in the sample, this clonotype is medium-sized (0.01 to 0.1%). The chain uses TRBV27 and TRBJ1-2; weak D call: TRBD1 (5 bases). Between the trimmed V and J ends, which lost 2 bases and 3 bases, there was a span of 13 bases. Germline V gives CDR1 MNHEY, CDR2 SMNVEV (reference sequence). This CDR3 is built from 15 residues. Written as DNA, the CDR3 is TGTGCCAGCAGTTTACGGCCAGGGTTCGACTATGGCTACACCTTC. Amino acid sequence: CASSLRPGFDYGYTF.

This clonotype was counted only a few times. This chain uses TRBV27 with TRBJ1-1; D is perhaps TRBD1 (5 bases). V dropped 8 bases and J dropped 0 bases, with 13 bases sitting between them. CDR3 length equals 14 residues. Per the germline V gene, CDR1 is MNHEY and CDR2 is SMNVEV (reference sequence). This chain's CDR3 is CASLPWGVNTEAFF. DNA for the CDR3: TGTGCCAGCCTCCCCTGGGGGGTGAACACTGAAGCTTTCTTT.

This clonotype rates as medium-sized. V usage is TRBV6-5 and J usage is TRBJ2-1, with D tentatively TRBD2 (6 bases). This CDR3 is built from 14 residues. Between the trimmed V and J ends, which lost 6 bases and 8 bases, there was a span of 17 bases. CDR1 MNHEY and CDR2 SVGAGI come from the germline V gene. CDR3 region: CASRIIAEGDEQFF. DNA of the CDR3: TGTGCCAGCAGGATAATAGCGGAAGGAGATGAGCAGTTCTTC.

The chain has TRBV20-1 and TRBJ2-6; a weak D match, TRBD2 (5 bases). Germline CDR1 and CDR2: DFQATT and SNEGSKA (reference sequence). Trimming took off 5 bases at V and 2 bases at J, with 13 bases between the two ends. CDR3 length: 15 residues. The CDR3 DNA reads TGCAGTGCTTACCCAGCGGCACCTGGGGCCAACGTCCTGACTTTC. This gives the protein CSAYPAAPGANVLTF.

This chain connects TRBV5-1 to TRBJ2-7; 9 bases agree with TRBD2. The CDR3 is made up of 14 amino acids. The trim removed 0 bases at V and 5 bases at J, leaving 3 bases unmatched. The germline V gene encodes CDR1 SGHRS and CDR2 YFSETQ. CDR3 residues: CASSLVLAGHEQYF. The DNA for the CDR3 is TGCGCCAGCAGCTTGGTACTAGCGGGCCACGAGCAGTACTTC.

With respect to this clonotype: A much larger clone lies one base from this, so it may be a read error. This chain uses TRBV15 with TRBJ2-1; maybe TRBD1 (6 bases). CDR3 length equals 16 residues. V gave up 1 base and J gave up 6 bases, with 16 bases separating them. Germline V gene sequence: CDR1 LNHNV, CDR2 YYDKDF (reference sequence). CDR3 sequence reads: CATSRVLGLGGNEQFF. In nucleotides, the CDR3 is TGTGCCACCAGCAGAGTGCTGGGTCTAGGGGGCAATGAGCAGTTCTTC.

This sequence joins TRBV6-5 and TRBJ1-5; unclear D gene. The CDR3 is 14 residues long. CDR1 and CDR2 (germline): MNHEY, SVGAGI. V lost 5 bases and J lost 5, with 13 bases in between. CDR3 nucleotides: TGTGCCAGCAGTACCTTGGGGTGGGATCAGCCCCAGCATTTT. Translation: CASSTLGWDQPQHF.

The V gene is TRBV15, the J gene TRBJ2-1; TRBD2 is a possible D gene (5 bases). V lost 5 bases to trimming and J lost 2 bases, with 13 bases between them. The CDR3 runs to 15 residues. Germline assignment: CDR1 LNHNV and CDR2 YYDKDF (reference sequence). The CDR3 nucleotides read TGTGCCACCAGCCCTAGTGGGGAGCCCTACAATGAGCAGTTCTTC. Protein sequence: CATSPSGEPYNEQFF.